These T cell receptor beta chains were read from a single sample in a study of shared clonotypes between healthy human individuals. Libraries were prepared by immunoSEQ multiplex PCR; TCRdb keeps only in-frame clonotypes and omits some of them. The table has approximately 330,000 clones, around 67% seen once. Sequencing input: memory CD4+ T cells sorted from blood. The receptors were sampled from a man under 40 in good health. CDR3s include the opening cysteine and the closing phenylalanine or tryptophan. A D gene is named only where the DNA matches it firmly. Expanded clones are given a class, and other clones once, few, many or no size at all.

CDR3nt | CDR3aa | j_gene | abundance | d_gene | v_gene
TGCGCCAGCAGCTTAGCGGGTTACAACTACAATGAGCAGTTCTTC | CASSLAGYNYNEQFF | TRBJ2-1 | . | . | TRBV5-1
TGTGCCAGCAGCCCTTATGTCCAGGCTTATAGCAATCAGCCCCAGCATTTT | CASSPYVQAYSNQPQHF | TRBJ1-5 | . | . | TRBV7-2
TGTGCCAGCTCACCAATAGGCAGGGTGGCCGAGCAGTACTTC | CASSPIGRVAEQYF | TRBJ2-7 | . | . | TRBV18
TGTGCCAGCAGCTTTGGGTTCGGAATTTTGAACACTGAAGCTTTCTTT | CASSFGFGILNTEAFF | TRBJ1-1 | once | . | TRBV7-2
TGCGCCAGCAGCTCTCCCGACTTCCCCTACGAGCAGTACTTC | CASSSPDFPYEQYF | TRBJ2-7 | few | . | TRBV5-1
TGTGCCAGCAGCTCTCCCGGGGGAGCGAACATTCAGTACTTC | CASSSPGGANIQYF | TRBJ2-4 | . | . | TRBV5-4
TGTGCCAGCAGCTTAGTCTCCGGGTTTGGAAACACCATATATTTT | CASSLVSGFGNTIYF | TRBJ1-3 | . | . | TRBV7-9
TGTGCCAGCAGCCCCCACGACAGGCCAACTAATGAAAAACTGTTTTTT | CASSPHDRPTNEKLFF | TRBJ1-4 | . | . | TRBV7-9
TGTGCCAGCAGTACCGTAGGTATTAACACTGAAGCTTTCTTT | CASSTVGINTEAFF | TRBJ1-1 | few | . | TRBV6-6
TGTGCCAGCAGCGTAGGAGCGGGAGGGCCTGATACCGGGGAGCTGTTTTTT | CASSVGAGGPDTGELFF | TRBJ2-2 | . | TRBD2 | TRBV9
TGTGCCAAGTTGTCGCCAAACCGGCGCTACGAGCAGTACTTC | CAKLSPNRRYEQYF | TRBJ2-7 | . | . | TRBV9
TGTGCCAGCAGCGTAGAGGGGCGGGAAGATGAAAAACTGTTTTTT | CASSVEGREDEKLFF | TRBJ1-4 | few | . | TRBV9
TGTGCCAGCAGGAACAGGGAATTTACTGAAGCTTTCTTT | CASRNREFTEAFF | TRBJ1-1 | . | . | TRBV6-5
TGTGCCAGCAGCTTGTCAGGGGTTAGCAATCAGCCCCAGCATTTT | CASSLSGVSNQPQHF | TRBJ1-5 | . | . | TRBV5-8
TGCGCCAGCAGCTCGCAAAGGGTAGGGGCGCGAAACTATGGCTACACCTTC | CASSSQRVGARNYGYTF | TRBJ1-2 | . | . | TRBV5-1
TGTGCCAGCTCGCCCCCCGCGAACAGGGGCTATGGCTACACCTTC | CASSPPANRGYGYTF | TRBJ1-2 | many | TRBD1 | TRBV18
TGTGCCAGCAGTTACCTTCAGGTTTACGAGCAGTACTTC | CASSYLQVYEQYF | TRBJ2-7 | . | . | TRBV6-6
TGTGCCTGTCGTGTACAGGGGCAATACAATGAGCAGTTCTTC | CACRVQGQYNEQFF | TRBJ2-1 | . | TRBD1 | TRBV30
TGTGCCAGCAGTGAATACAGGGAGGGTCTGGACACTGAAGCTTTCTTT | CASSEYREGLDTEAFF | TRBJ1-1 | . | . | TRBV2
TGTGCCAGCAGCTACAGGTCAGGCGCTTTCTTT | CASSYRSGAFF | TRBJ1-1 | . | . | TRBV6-6
TGTGCCAGCAGCTTGGCCGCAAGGGACAAATCCTACAATGAGCAGTTCTTC | CASSLAARDKSYNEQFF | TRBJ2-1 | . | . | TRBV5-6
TGTGCCAGCAGTTTAAAGGCTAGCGGGAGTTACGAGCAGTACTTC | CASSLKASGSYEQYF | TRBJ2-7 | . | TRBD2 | TRBV27
TGCAGCGTTGCGGGGGGCATTAGCACAGATACGCAGTATTTT | CSVAGGISTDTQYF | TRBJ2-3 | . | . | TRBV29-1
TGCGCCAGCAGTGAGGGTAGCTTCTCCTACAATGAGCAGTTCTTC | CASSEGSFSYNEQFF | TRBJ2-1 | . | . | TRBV10-1
TGTGCCAGTAGTATCGACAGGGACGCTGAAGCTTTCTTT | CASSIDRDAEAFF | TRBJ1-1 | many | TRBD1 | TRBV19
TGTGCCAGCAGCTCGACCGACAGGAACTACGAGCAGTACTTC | CASSSTDRNYEQYF | TRBJ2-7 | many | . | TRBV5-6
TGCGCCAGCAGCTCCGGCCGTCGACTAGCGGGGGAAGAGACCCAGTACTTC | CASSSGRRLAGEETQYF | TRBJ2-5 | . | TRBD2 | TRBV5-1
TGTGCCAGCAGCTTCCAAGGTGGGAGCGAGCAGTACTTC | CASSFQGGSEQYF | TRBJ2-7 | few | . | TRBV7-9
TGTGCCAGCAGTAGGCTGAACACTGAAGCTTTCTTT | CASSRLNTEAFF | TRBJ1-1 | . | . | TRBV6-5
TGTGCCAGCAGCGTAGGACTAGCTGAACCAGATACGCAGTATTTT | CASSVGLAEPDTQYF | TRBJ2-3 | . | TRBD2 | TRBV9
TGTGCCAGCAGCTTGGATCTTTTTCTATCTGGGGCCAACGTCCTGACTTTC | CASSLDLFLSGANVLTF | TRBJ2-6 | . | . | TRBV5-4
TGCGCCAGCAGCCAAGATGGGGGAATAGCGGGAGCACCAGATACGCAGTATTTT | CASSQDGGIAGAPDTQYF | TRBJ2-3 | many | TRBD2 | TRBV4-3
TGTGCCACCAGCCTGACAGGGAGGAGGAACACTGAAGCTTTCTTT | CATSLTGRRNTEAFF | TRBJ1-1 | few | TRBD1 | TRBV27
TGTACTCAGGGATGCGCCCGCATCTACGAGCAGTACTTC | CTQGCARIYEQYF | TRBJ2-7 | . | . | TRBV19
TGTGCCAGCAGCCAGAGGGGGCGGGTAACGGACACTGAAGCTTTCTTT | CASSQRGRVTDTEAFF | TRBJ1-1 | few | TRBD1 | TRBV11-2
TGCGCCAGCAAGGGCACAGGGACGGCTGAAGAGACCCAGTACTTC | CASKGTGTAEETQYF | TRBJ2-5 | once | . | TRBV5-1